The clone carrying this T cell receptor beta chain was seen a single time. Germline V gene sequence: CDR1 SNHLY, CDR2 FYNNEI. The ends were cut back, 2 bases at V and 2 bases at J, with 14 bases in the middle. The CDR3 is 16 amino acids. Using immunoSEQ multiplex PCR, the repertoire was profiled, and TCRdb retains in-frame clones only, with some absent. Of tens of thousands of clones listed, approximately 83% are singletons. This entry comes from a study of T cell responses to AZD1222 COVID-19 vaccine. V is TRBV2 and J is TRBJ2-3, with D unclear. Sequencing was performed on peripheral blood, taken 28 days after the second AZD1222 dose. The TCR was taken from an adult who received the AZD1222 COVID-19 vaccine. The CDR3 spells CASSENPLSATDTQYF. For the CDR3, the DNA is TGTGCCAGCAGTGAAAATCCGTTATCAGCCACAGATACGCAGTATTTT.